Given below is one T cell receptor (beta chain) in context. Its antigen is unknown. Assay: immunoSEQ multiplex PCR; the TCRdb copy retains only in-frame clones and omits some. The table shows roughly 100,000 clones, with about 72% occurring only once. The data were taken from a study of cytotoxic CD8 clonotypes in ibrutinib-treated CLL. Regarding the study as a whole: Progressing and sustained-remission patients had different sampling times.

V was pared by 2 bases and J by 4 bases, with 11 bases between. This CDR3 is built from 14 residues. Germline assignment: CDR1 MNHEY and CDR2 SVGAGI. The sample here was PBMCs, taken after 12 months of ibrutinib treatment. This clonotype was sampled from a human donor with chronic lymphocytic leukemia. J is TRBJ1-2 and V is TRBV6-5; D is perhaps TRBD1 (5 bases). The CDR3 bases are TGTGCCAGCAGTTACGGGCGGGGCCGCTATGGCTACACCTTC. This codes for CASSYGRGRYGYTF.